Sequencing of this T cell receptor beta chain was carried out in a study of long-term antiretroviral therapy in people with HIV. Researchers report immunoSEQ v3.0 was run at survey level. Measured with immunoSEQ multiplex PCR; TCRdb has only the in-frame clones, and not every one. Of under 13,000 clones in the sample, about four fifths were seen once. CDR1 is SGHVS, CDR2 FNYEAQ, per germline. Unmatched junction bases numbered 4, after V lost 1 base and J lost 1 base. The CDR3 has 15 residues. The origin of this receptor is a man in his forties or fifties with HIV. Material: unsorted PBMCs, obtained 1.8 years after starting antiretroviral therapy. The chain is built from TRBV7-6 and TRBJ2-7, with 7 bases lining up with TRBD1. The CDR3 DNA reads TGTGCCAGCAGCTTAGGACAGGGTATGTCCTACGAGCAGTACTTC. Its translation: CASSLGQGMSYEQYF.